This T cell receptor (beta chain) was retrieved from a study of T-cell reconstitution after alpha-beta-depleted transplantation in children. V lost 3 bases to trimming and J lost 7 bases, with 12 bases between them. CDR1 is DFQATT, CDR2 SNEGSKA, per germline (reference sequence). The CDR3 consists of 12 residues. Construction of the TCRbeta library involved unique molecular identifiers. TCRdb recomputed calls from the PCR reads with MiXCR, one row per CDR3 protein. The sample shows a few hundred thousand distinct CDR3 sequences, approximately 20% of them seen only once. The rearrangement joins TRBV20-1 to TRBJ1-2, with D uncertain. The sequences come from PBMCs from the stem cell graft donor, collected from the stem cell graft. The TCR sequence derives from a human donor who donated a stem cell graft to a child with acute lymphoblastic leukemia. This CDR3 is CSARDPGFGYTF. CDR3 DNA sequence: TGCAGTGCTAGGGACCCTGGATTTGGCTACACCTTC.